These 16 T cell receptor beta chains were all obtained from the same sample, sequenced in a study of blood T cells in healthy people across ages. Primers used in a second PCR of about 7 to 12 cycles were a sample-barcoded 5' primer and a J-beta primer mix. TCRdb reanalysed the 5' RACE reads using MiXCR and keeps one entry per CDR3 protein. The sample lists about 800,000 distinct CDR3 sequences, just under 25% seen once, with under 4.5% in the top ten. These data are also associated with another study on T cells of mothers and their children.

Sequenced input: blood. These receptor sequences come from a boy between 10 and 17 years old in good health.

This clonotype showed up just a few times. CDR3 bases: TGTGCCAGCAGTTCAACTCCCGGCGCGACCCAGTACTTC. This gives the protein CASSSTPGATQYF. This chain links TRBV27 with TRBJ2-5; D gene uncertain. Germline V lookup: CDR1 MNHEY, CDR2 SMNVEV (reference sequence). The CDR3 sequence is 13 residues long. With 4 bases removed from V and 7 bases from J, the gap between germline ends came to 13 bases.

In this sample, this clonotype turned up a few times. The gene calls are TRBV19 and TRBJ2-3; tentatively, D is TRBD2 (6 bases). CDR3 length: 13 residues. Deletions cut 3 bases from V and 5 bases from J, with 9 bases between. Per the germline V gene, CDR1 is LNHDA and CDR2 is SQIVND (reference sequence). CDR3 in DNA: TGTGCCAGTAGTATGGCGCGGGGAGATACGCAGTATTTT. Its translation: CASSMARGDTQYF. Based on the CDR3 plus reference TRBV19 and TRBJ2-3, the full variable domain is DGGITQSPKYLFRKEGQNVTLSCEQNLNHDAMYWYRQDPGQGLRLIYYSQIVNDFQKGDIAEGYSVSREKKESFPLTVTSAQKNPTAFYLCASSMARGDTQYFGPGTRLTVL.

The V and J genes are TRBV28 and TRBJ2-1; 7 positions match TRBD1. The DNA end favors TRBJ2-7, so the J call may be wrong. There are 15 residues in the CDR3. Germline values: CDR1 MDHEN, CDR2 SYDVKM. In nucleotides, the CDR3 is TGTGCCAGCAGTTTGTTATGGGACAGTCGATACGAGCAGTACTTC. Translation gives CASSLLWDSRYEQYF.

This clonotype has only a few counts. The chain couples TRBV7-2 to TRBJ2-5; 10 bases map to TRBD2. Germline values: CDR1 SGHTA, CDR2 FQGNSA. Unmatched junction bases numbered 4, after V lost 5 bases and J lost 4 bases. CDR3 length: 14 amino acids. The CDR3 DNA reads as TGTGCCAGCAGCACAGCGGGGGGGGGAGAGACCCAGTACTTC. This encodes CASSTAGGGETQYF. Drawing the rest from reference TRBV7-2 and TRBJ2-5, the complete variable domain is GAGVSQSPSNKVTEKGKDVELRCDPISGHTALYWYRQSLGQGLEFLIYFQGNSAPDKSGLPSDRFSAERTGGSVSTLTIQRTQQEDSAVYLCASSTAGGGETQYFGPGTRLLVL.

This clonotype was observed a few times. The rearrangement links TRBV15 to TRBJ1-5; D may be TRBD1 (5 bases). The germline V and J ends were trimmed by 0 bases and 6 bases, with 6 bases remaining between them. CDR3 size: 13 residues. From germline, CDR1 is LNHNV and CDR2 YYDKDF (reference sequence). The CDR3 nucleotides are TGTGCCACCAGCAGAGACAGGGTTCAGCCCCAGCATTTT. Its translation is CATSRDRVQPQHF.

V usage is TRBV20-1 and J usage is TRBJ2-3; the D gene is possibly TRBD2 (7 bases). V was trimmed by 3 bases and J by 1 base, leaving 14 bases between them. The CDR3 sequence is 15 residues long. CDR1 and CDR2 from the germline V gene are DFQATT and SNEGSKA (reference sequence). The CDR3 protein is CSARAGAEGTDTQYF. The CDR3 DNA reads as TGCAGTGCTAGGGCGGGGGCTGAGGGCACAGATACGCAGTATTTT.

This chain links TRBV5-5 with TRBJ2-3; D not resolved. Trimming removed 0 bases from V and 2 bases from J, with 13 bases in between. Germline V gene lookup returns CDR1 SGHKS and CDR2 YYEKEE (reference sequence). The CDR3 is 16 residues long. In nucleotides, the CDR3 is TGTGCCAGCAGCTTGGGCCAGGTAGTAAACACAGATACGCAGTATTTT. Protein product: CASSLGQVVNTDTQYF.

This clonotype was detected many times. The rearrangement uses TRBV6-2 or TRBV6-3 and TRBJ2-7; D uncertain. The CDR3 is 13 residues long. The germline gives CDR1 MNHEY, CDR2 SVGEGT. V was shortened by 0 bases and J by 2 bases, with 5 bases between the two germline ends. CDR3 sequence: CASSYSGPYEQYF. As DNA, the CDR3 is TGTGCCAGCAGTTACTCTGGACCCTACGAGCAGTACTTC.

The chain employs TRBV28 and TRBJ2-3; the D gene is possibly TRBD1 (6 bases). The CDR3 runs to 15 residues. CDR1 is MDHEN, CDR2 SYDVKM, per germline. With 5 bases removed from V and 1 base from J, the gap between germline ends came to 13 bases. The CDR3 loop reads CASSARTERTDTQYF. In DNA form, the CDR3 reads TGTGCCAGCAGTGCACGGACAGAACGCACAGATACGCAGTATTTT.

This clonotype has a handful of counts. The rearrangement links TRBV2 to TRBJ2-1; D gene unclear. The J call is doubtful: the DNA matches TRBJ2-5 better. The CDR3 is made up of 12 amino acids. Germline-derived CDR1 and CDR2 are SNHLY and FYNNEI. As DNA, the CDR3 is TGTGCCAGCAGTGACAGAGAAGAGACCCAGTACTTC. Its protein product is CASSDREETQYF.

This chain uses TRBV7-9 with TRBJ1-5; TRBD1 agrees at 7 bases. The length of the CDR3 is 16 residues. The V gene end was trimmed by 5 bases and the J gene end by 1 base; junction bases not matched to a gene: 8. Germline assignment: CDR1 SEHNR and CDR2 FQNEAQ (reference sequence). In DNA, the CDR3 is TGTGCCAGCAGCGCTCAGGGGGATGGAAGCAATCAGCCCCAGCATTTT. Translated: CASSAQGDGSNQPQHF. Combining the CDR3 with reference TRBV7-9 and TRBJ1-5 gives the whole variable domain DTGVSQNPRHKITKRGQNVTFRCDPISEHNRLYWYRQTLGQGPEFLTYFQNEAQLEKSRLLSDRFSAERPKGSFSTLEIQRTEQGDSAMYLCASSAQGDGSNQPQHFGDGTRLSIL.

CDR3 sequence reads: CASSLPGGDSYNEQFF. CDR3 in DNA: TGCGCCAGCAGCTTGCCCGGGGGGGACTCCTACAATGAGCAGTTCTTC. The V and J genes are TRBV5-1 and TRBJ2-1, with 8 bases fitting TRBD2. The CDR3 sequence is 16 residues long. Germline lookup yields CDR1 SGHRS and CDR2 YFSETQ. The junction had 3 bases not matched to a gene; V was cut back by 1 base and J by 0 bases.

This chain uses TRBV7-9 with TRBJ2-2, with unresolved D. Trimming cost V 1 base and J 2 bases, with 11 bases left between them. The CDR3 sequence is 16 residues long. Per germline, CDR1 SEHNR and CDR2 FQNEAQ (reference sequence). CDR3 in amino acids: CASSLVVGFNTGELFF. CDR3 coding DNA: TGTGCCAGCAGCTTAGTGGTTGGATTTAACACCGGGGAGCTGTTTTTT.

The chain is built from TRBV11-2 and TRBJ1-3; D is uncertain. CDR1 SGHAT and CDR2 FQNNGV come from the germline V gene. V was trimmed by 2 bases and J by 0 bases, leaving 11 bases between them. The CDR3 runs 16 residues. DNA for the CDR3: TGTGCCAGCAGCTTATTAGCGGGAAACTCTGGAAACACCATATATTTT. Translated: CASSLLAGNSGNTIYF.

The CDR3 here is CASSYGGARDEQFF. CDR3 coding DNA: TGTGCCAGCAGTTACGGCGGGGCCAGGGATGAGCAGTTCTTC. The chain has TRBV6-2 or TRBV6-3 and TRBJ2-1, with D possibly TRBD2 on 6 matching bases. CDR1 and CDR2 (germline): MNHEY, SVGEGT. This CDR3 has 14 amino acids. Trimming took off 2 bases at V and 8 bases at J, with 13 bases between the two ends.

This clonotype was detected ten times or more. The V and J genes are TRBV4-1 and TRBJ2-5; D is ambiguous. The CDR3 contains 13 residues. V was pared by 1 base and J by 5 bases, with 8 bases between. CDR1 and CDR2 from the germline V gene are MGHRA and YSYEKL. The CDR3 sequence: CASSQGLAETQYF. The CDR3 DNA is TGCGCCAGCAGCCAAGGTCTGGCGGAGACCCAGTACTTC.